These 9 T cell receptor beta chains were all obtained from the same sample, sequenced in a study of control samples from healthy donors and cancer patients. Sequencing was performed with immunoSEQ multiplex PCR; in TCRdb, only in-frame clones are kept and a portion is missing. The data hold about 150,000 clones, with 90% to 95% observed a single time. The sequenced material came from blood. The receptors were sampled from a young woman in good health.

The CDR3 region has the DNA TGCGCCAGCAGCCAACACCTGGGCGCGGGGGGGCAAGAGACCCAGTACTTC. Its translation is CASSQHLGAGGQETQYF. The chain links TRBV4-1 to TRBJ2-5, with 9 nucleotides matching TRBD2. Germline trimming cut 2 bases from V and 2 bases from J; bases unmatched to any gene: 9. CDR3 length: 17 residues. Germline V gene data show CDR1 as MGHRA and CDR2 as YSYEKL.

V and J are TRBV10-3 and TRBJ2-7; D is unclear. The CDR3 consists of 11 residues. The V gene lost 5 bases and the J gene lost 4 bases, with 6 bases spanning the gap. CDR1 is ENHRY and CDR2 is SYGVKD in the germline V gene. CDR3 in amino acids: CAISTGYEQYF. CDR3 nucleotide sequence: TGTGCCATCAGTACCGGGTACGAGCAGTACTTC.

This chain connects TRBV28 to TRBJ1-6, with D perhaps matching TRBD1 (6 bases). Germline V gene data show CDR1 as MDHEN and CDR2 as SYDVKM. CDR3 length: 15 residues. V lost 6 bases to trimming and J lost 5 bases, with 14 bases between them. CDR3 bases: TGTGCCAGCAGAACGTACCAGGGGCATAATTCACCCCTCCACTTT. Its protein product is CASRTYQGHNSPLHF.

The chain has TRBV10-1 and TRBJ2-3; a weak D match, TRBD2 (6 bases). The CDR3 is 14 amino acids. Between the trimmed V and J ends, which lost 5 bases and 6 bases, there was a span of 15 bases. Germline CDR1 WNHNN, CDR2 SYGVQD (reference sequence). CDR3 sequence: CASSFAGQADTQYF. The CDR3 DNA reads as TGCGCCAGCAGTTTTGCGGGGCAGGCGGATACGCAGTATTTT.

This chain joins TRBV27 and TRBJ2-7; 9 nucleotides line up with TRBD2. V was clipped by 6 bases and J by 6 bases; unmatched bases: 6. Germline V lookup: CDR1 MNHEY, CDR2 SMNVEV (reference sequence). There are 13 residues in the CDR3. In DNA, the CDR3 is TGTGCCAGCAGGGGACTAGCAGGTTCCGAGCAGTACTTC. Its translation is CASRGLAGSEQYF.

The chain is built from TRBV19 and TRBJ1-1; D remains unclear. The CDR3 extends over 13 amino acids. Trimming left V 6 bases short and J 3 bases short, with 11 bases between. The germline CDR1 and CDR2 sequences are LNHDA and SQIVND (reference sequence). The CDR3 nucleotides are TGTGCCAGTAGGGCCAGTAGAGACACTGAAGCTTTCTTT. Encoded protein: CASRASRDTEAFF. Using reference TRBV19 and TRBJ1-1 for the parts outside the CDR3, the full variable domain is DGGITQSPKYLFRKEGQNVTLSCEQNLNHDAMYWYRQDPGQGLRLIYYSQIVNDFQKGDIAEGYSVSREKKESFPLTVTSAQKNPTAFYLCASRASRDTEAFFGQGTRLTVV.

The chain is built from TRBV19 and TRBJ1-5; D is perhaps TRBD1 (6 bases). The germline V gene has CDR1 LNHDA and CDR2 SQIVND (reference sequence). The V end lost 7 bases, the J end lost 4 bases, and 17 bases lay between the germline ends. This CDR3 has 15 amino acids. CDR3 protein: CASTVTGTQNQPQHF. In nucleotides, the CDR3 is TGTGCCAGTACCGTCACCGGGACACAGAATCAGCCCCAGCATTTT.

The chain couples TRBV7-6 to TRBJ2-1; 10 nucleotides align to TRBD2. The CDR3 extends over 17 amino acids. CDR1 is SGHVS and CDR2 is FNYEAQ in the germline V gene. V lost 0 bases, J lost 3 bases, and 5 bases stayed unmatched. CDR3 residues: CASSLALAGARYNEQFF. CDR3 bases: TGTGCCAGCAGCTTAGCGCTAGCGGGAGCCCGCTACAATGAGCAGTTCTTC.

J is TRBJ1-1 and V is TRBV6-5, with D possibly TRBD1 on 6 matching bases. The CDR3 sequence is 14 residues long. Germline values: CDR1 MNHEY, CDR2 SVGAGI. The V end was cut by 4 bases, the J end by 2 bases, with 11 bases between. CDR3 nucleotide sequence: TGTGCCAGCAGTTTCCGGACAGCTAACACTGAAGCTTTCTTT. Translating gives CASSFRTANTEAFF.